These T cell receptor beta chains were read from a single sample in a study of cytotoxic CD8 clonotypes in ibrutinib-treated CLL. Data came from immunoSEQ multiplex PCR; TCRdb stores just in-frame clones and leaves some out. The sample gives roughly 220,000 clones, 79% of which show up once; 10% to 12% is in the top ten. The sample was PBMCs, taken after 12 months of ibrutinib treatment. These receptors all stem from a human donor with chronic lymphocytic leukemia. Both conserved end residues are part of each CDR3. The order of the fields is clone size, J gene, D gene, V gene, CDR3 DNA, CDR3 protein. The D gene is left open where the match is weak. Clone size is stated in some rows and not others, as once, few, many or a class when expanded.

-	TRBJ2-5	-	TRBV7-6	TGTGCCAGCAGCCGTTGGGCGATTCAAGAGACCCAGTACTTC	CASSRWAIQETQYF
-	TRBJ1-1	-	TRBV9	TGTGCCAGCAGCGTAGTGGGGCAGGGCGCTGAAGCTTTCTTT	CASSVVGQGAEAFF
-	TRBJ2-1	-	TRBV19	TGTGCCAGTAGTATCCCAAATGAGCAGTTCTTC	CASSIPNEQFF
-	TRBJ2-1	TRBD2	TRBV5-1	TGCGCCAGCAGCTTGGAAGGGAGTAGCGGGAATCAAAATGAGCAGTTCTTC	CASSLEGSSGNQNEQFF
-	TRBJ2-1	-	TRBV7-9	TGTGCCAGCAGCCCCGCCGGAGGAGATCGAGTCTACAATGAGCAGTTCTTC	CASSPAGGDRVYNEQFF
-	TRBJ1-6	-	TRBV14	TGTGCCAGCAGCCTATACTTTCGCGGTCCTACGGGGTCACCCCTCCACTTT	CASSLYFRGPTGSPLHF
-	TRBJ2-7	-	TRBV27	TGTGCCAGCAGTTTAACATCCCAGAGCTCCTACGAGCAGTACTTC	CASSLTSQSSYEQYF
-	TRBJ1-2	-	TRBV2	TGTGCCACCTGGTGGCAGGGTGTCTCCTATGGCTACACCTTC	CATWWQGVSYGYTF
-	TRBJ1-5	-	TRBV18	TGTGCCAGCTCACCCCGGGACACGGGATATCAGCCCCAGCATTTT	CASSPRDTGYQPQHF
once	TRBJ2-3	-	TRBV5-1	TGCGCCAGCAGCTCCCCTAAGGAGGGGGTGATCACAGATACGCAGTATTTT	CASSSPKEGVITDTQYF
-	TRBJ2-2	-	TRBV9	TGTGCCAGCAGCGCCGGGCCCGGGGAGCTGTTTTTT	CASSAGPGELFF
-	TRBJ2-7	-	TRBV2	TGTGCCAGCAGTGACACAGGGAGCTCCTACGAGCAGTACTTC	CASSDTGSSYEQYF
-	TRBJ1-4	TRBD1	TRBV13	TGTGCCAGCAGCTTGGGGACAGGGTTAGGAAAACTGTTTTTT	CASSLGTGLGKLFF
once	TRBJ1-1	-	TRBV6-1	TGTGCCAGCAGCTTAAACGATGGACAGGAAGCTTTCTTT	CASSLNDGQEAFF
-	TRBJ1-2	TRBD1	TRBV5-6	TGTGCCAGCAGCTTGGGCAGGGGGGTCGGCTACACCTTC	CASSLGRGVGYTF
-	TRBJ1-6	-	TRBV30	TGTGCCTGGGAGAGTGGAGGGTACAATTCACCCCTCCACTTT	CAWESGGYNSPLHF
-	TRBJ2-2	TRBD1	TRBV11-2	TGTGCCAGCAGCGCCCGACAGGGGGAAACCGGGGAGCTGTTTTTT	CASSARQGETGELFF
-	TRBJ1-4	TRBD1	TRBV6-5	TGTGCCAGCAGGCCCGGACAGGGTGAAAAACTGTTTTTT	CASRPGQGEKLFF